This T cell receptor (beta chain) was captured in a study of prognosis after radiotherapy for stage I lung cancer. The study, taken as a whole, reports: In patients receiving stereotactic body radiation therapy, unique TCR clone counts fell afterward, median about 10,000 versus 6,900.

The genomic DNA TCR beta CDR3 region underwent two rounds of multiplex PCR. TRBV and TRBJ genes each had their own specific primers in first-round PCR. TCRdb redid the calling of the multiplex PCR reads with MiXCR, one entry per CDR3 protein. The table includes fewer than 30,000 distinct CDR3 sequences, about 45% detected once. This clonotype is medium-sized (0.01 to 0.1%). Its antigen is unknown. This TCR came from a donor over 45 with non-small cell lung cancer. The sequences come from PBMCs, collected before or after stereotactic body radiation therapy (not recorded which).

CDR3 amino acids: CASGNGRDGDEQFF. Here the CDR3 DNA reads TGTGCCAGCGGAAATGGGCGGGACGGCGATGAGCAGTTCTTC. The chain is built from TRBV12-3 or TRBV12-4 and TRBJ2-1; the D gene is possibly TRBD2 (6 bases). There are 14 residues in the CDR3. The V end was cut by 8 bases, the J end by 8 bases, with 19 bases between.